Given below is one T cell receptor beta chain in context. This record belongs to a study of T cell responses to AZD1222 COVID-19 vaccine. In germline, CDR1 is MNHNS, CDR2 SASEGT. V gave up 6 bases and J gave up 2 bases, with 10 bases separating them. There are 13 residues in the CDR3. Produced via immunoSEQ multiplex PCR; TCRdb's table is partial and in-frame only. The table shows about 150,000 clones, with roughly nine tenths occurring only once. This sequence originates from an adult who received the AZD1222 COVID-19 vaccine. The sample here was peripheral blood, taken 28 days after the second AZD1222 dose. The chain is built from TRBV6-1 and TRBJ1-2; no definite D call. Written as DNA, the CDR3 is TGTGCCAGCAGACTTGACGGAAACTATGGCTACACCTTC. Translated: CASRLDGNYGYTF.